Shown below are 12 T cell receptor beta chains from a single sample sequenced in a study of blood T cell repertoires in COVID-19. Profiling relied on immunoSEQ multiplex PCR, and the TCRdb table lists in-frame clones only, not all of them. Of 15,000 to 18,000 clones listed, 70% to 90% are singletons. Material for sequencing was peripheral blood. The receptors derive from a man in his fifties or sixties with acute or convalescent COVID-19.

The V gene is TRBV6-5, the J gene TRBJ1-1; a possible D gene is TRBD1 (5 bases). V lost 5 bases to trimming and J lost 6 bases, with 16 bases between them. Germline-derived CDR1 and CDR2 are MNHEY and SVGAGI. CDR3 length: 14 residues. The CDR3 protein is CASSPQGGKAEAFF. The CDR3 DNA sequence: TGTGCCAGCAGTCCCCAGGGTGGGAAAGCTGAAGCTTTCTTT.

The chain has TRBV7-2 and TRBJ2-5, with 10 nucleotides matching TRBD2. CDR3 length: 15 residues. Germline lookup yields CDR1 SGHTA and CDR2 FQGNSA. The trim removed 4 bases at V and 4 bases at J, leaving 6 bases unmatched. As DNA, the CDR3 is TGTGCCAGCAGCTCTCAGCGGGGGGGCCTAGAGACCCAGTACTTC. Protein sequence: CASSSQRGGLETQYF.

This chain links TRBV28 with TRBJ2-5, with D unresolved. The CDR3 is made up of 12 amino acids. The V gene's germline CDR1 is MDHEN and CDR2 SYDVKM. Trimming cost V 7 bases and J 4 bases, with 10 bases left between them. In DNA form, the CDR3 reads TGTGCCAGCACCTCGTTGAGAGAGACCCAGTACTTC. It codes for CASTSLRETQYF. Complete variable domain (other parts from reference TRBV28 and TRBJ2-5): DVKVTQSSRYLVKRTGEKVFLECVQDMDHENMFWYRQDPGLGLRLIYFSYDVKMKEKGDIPEGYSVSREKKERFSLILESASTNQTSMYLCASTSLRETQYFGPGTRLLVL.

The V gene is TRBV6-2 or TRBV6-3, the J gene TRBJ2-2; 12 bases map to TRBD2. Per germline, CDR1 MNHEY and CDR2 SVGEGT. The CDR3 totals 16 residues. With 4 bases clipped from V and 5 bases from J, the junction kept 5 bases outside the gene matches. The CDR3 region is CASSLGLAGTTGELFF. CDR3 nucleotides: TGTGCCAGCAGTTTAGGACTAGCGGGGACGACCGGGGAGCTGTTTTTT.

The V gene is TRBV29-1, the J gene TRBJ1-3; D gene uncertain. Germline values: CDR1 SQVTM, CDR2 ANQGSEA. Deletions cut 3 bases from V and 0 bases from J, with 9 bases between. There are 14 residues in the CDR3. CDR3 in DNA: TGCAGCGTTGACACGACGGGCTCTGGAAACACCATATATTTT. Residues: CSVDTTGSGNTIYF.

The chain combines TRBV11-2 with TRBJ2-3; TRBD2 matches at 8 bases. Per the germline V gene, CDR1 is SGHAT and CDR2 is FQNNGV. The J segment lost 2 bases and the V segment lost 2 bases, leaving 6 bases of the junction unmatched. The CDR3 loop spans 16 amino acids. The CDR3 region has the DNA TGTGCCAGCAGCTTAAACGCGGGGGGACTCACAGATACGCAGTATTTT. Its protein product is CASSLNAGGLTDTQYF.

The J gene is TRBJ2-1, the V gene TRBV21-1; the DNA was not compared with TRBD2, the D call given in the table. TRBV21-1 is described as a pseudogene. This CDR3 is 17 amino acids long. CDR3 region: CASSPGGLAGPYNEQFF. Written as DNA, the CDR3 is TGTGCCAGCAGCCCGGGGGGACTAGCGGGACCCTACAATGAGCAGTTCTTC.

The V call is TRBV6-5, the J call TRBJ2-1, with TRBD2 matching 7 bases. The CDR3 loop spans 14 amino acids. The V and J ends lost 6 bases and 6 bases, in that order; junction bases with no gene match: 8. Germline V gene sequence: CDR1 MNHEY, CDR2 SVGAGI. The CDR3 loop is CASSRLSGGNEQFF. For the CDR3, the DNA is TGTGCCAGCAGCCGCCTATCGGGAGGCAATGAGCAGTTCTTC.

The chain carries TRBV18 and TRBJ1-2; 10 bases line up with TRBD1. The CDR3 has 14 residues. Trimming at V came to 3 bases and at J to 5 bases, leaving 3 bases not matched to a gene. The germline CDR1 and CDR2 sequences are KGHSH and LQKENI. CDR3 in DNA: TGTGCCAGCTCACCGGACAGGGGGGGATATGGCTACACCTTC. It yields the protein CASSPDRGGYGYTF.

The table lists this clone with a few counts. The chain combines TRBV19 with TRBJ2-2; TRBD2 matches at 14 bases. After removal of 4 bases from V and 6 bases from J, the junction contained 10 bases not matched to a gene. Germline values: CDR1 LNHDA, CDR2 SQIVND (reference sequence). The CDR3 contains 18 residues. In DNA, the CDR3 is TGTGCCAGTAGTAAACCCGCGACTAGCGGGAGGGCCGCCGGGGAGCTGTTTTTT. It translates to CASSKPATSGRAAGELFF. The full variable domain, its missing parts supplied by reference TRBV19 and TRBJ2-2, is DGGITQSPKYLFRKEGQNVTLSCEQNLNHDAMYWYRQDPGQGLRLIYYSQIVNDFQKGDIAEGYSVSREKKESFPLTVTSAQKNPTAFYLCASSKPATSGRAAGELFFGEGSRLTVL.

CDR3 in amino acids: CASSPDREHTEAFF. The CDR3 DNA follows: TGTGCCAGCAGCCCGGACAGGGAACACACTGAAGCTTTCTTT. The V call is TRBV6-5, the J call TRBJ1-1; 8 bases agree with TRBD1. The V gene's germline CDR1 is MNHEY and CDR2 SVGAGI. The CDR3 consists of 14 residues. With 6 bases clipped from V and 3 bases from J, the junction kept 6 bases outside the gene matches.

This chain links TRBV4-2 with TRBJ2-7; 8 bases line up with TRBD2. The junction had 4 bases not matched to a gene; V was cut back by 4 bases and J by 5 bases. Germline lookup yields CDR1 LGHNA and CDR2 YNFKEQ. The CDR3 is 13 amino acids. CDR3 sequence reads: CASSLARGDEQYF. CDR3 coding DNA: TGTGCCAGCAGCCTCGCGCGGGGGGACGAGCAGTACTTC.